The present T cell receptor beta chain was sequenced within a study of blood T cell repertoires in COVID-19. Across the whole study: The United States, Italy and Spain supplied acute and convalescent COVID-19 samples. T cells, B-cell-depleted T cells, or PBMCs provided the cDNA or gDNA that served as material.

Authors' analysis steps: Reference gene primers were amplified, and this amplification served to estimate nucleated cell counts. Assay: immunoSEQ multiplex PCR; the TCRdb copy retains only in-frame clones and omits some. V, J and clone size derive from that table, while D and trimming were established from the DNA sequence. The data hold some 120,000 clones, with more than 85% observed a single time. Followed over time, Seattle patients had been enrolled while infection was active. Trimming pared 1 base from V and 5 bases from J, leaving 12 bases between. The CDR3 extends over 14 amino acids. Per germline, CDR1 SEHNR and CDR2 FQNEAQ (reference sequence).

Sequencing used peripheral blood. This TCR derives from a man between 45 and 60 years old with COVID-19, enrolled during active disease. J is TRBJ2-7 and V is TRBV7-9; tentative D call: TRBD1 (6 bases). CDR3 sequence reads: CASSLVRRGDEQYF. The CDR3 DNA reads TGTGCCAGCAGCTTAGTTCGCAGGGGCGACGAGCAGTACTTC.